This T cell receptor beta chain emerged from a study of T cell changes during pregnancy in multiple sclerosis. This table comes from immunoSEQ multiplex PCR, and its TCRdb copy is limited to in-frame clones, with some not included. The sample shows under 55,000 clones, approximately 92% of them seen only once. The CDR3 runs to 15 residues. Germline CDR1 and CDR2: SGHDT and YYEEEE. The V end was cut by 1 base, the J end by 8 bases, with 13 bases between. This specimen consisted of CD4+ T cells from peripheral blood mononuclear cells, obtained in the third trimester of pregnancy. The V gene is TRBV5-6, the J gene TRBJ1-6, with D perhaps matching TRBD1 (6 bases). The receptor was derived from a female donor with multiple sclerosis, enrolled in a pregnancy study. The CDR3 loop reads CASSLRGRGDSPLHF. Here the CDR3 DNA reads TGTGCCAGCAGCTTGAGGGGGAGGGGGGATTCACCCCTCCACTTT.